The sequence of this TCR beta chain was determined in a study of blood T cell repertoires in COVID-19. The CDR3 loop spans 14 amino acids. Deletions cut 3 bases from V and 8 bases from J, with 13 bases between. CDR1 and CDR2 from the germline V gene are MDHEN and SYDVKM. Methods used by the authors: Researchers report that nucleated cell counts were estimated from reference gene primer amplification. Sequencing was performed with immunoSEQ multiplex PCR; in TCRdb, only in-frame clones are kept and a portion is missing. The V and J calls and clone size were taken over from that table, and D and trimming were inferred from the DNA. The repertoire holds about 59,000 clones, with around 80% as singletons.

The chain combines TRBV28 with TRBJ1-4; no reliable D call. This TCR was sampled from a man in his sixties with acute or convalescent COVID-19. The sequenced sample consisted of peripheral blood. For the CDR3, the DNA is TGTGCCAGCAGTTTTAGGAGGGATTGGGAAAAACTGTTTTTT. As protein: CASSFRRDWEKLFF.